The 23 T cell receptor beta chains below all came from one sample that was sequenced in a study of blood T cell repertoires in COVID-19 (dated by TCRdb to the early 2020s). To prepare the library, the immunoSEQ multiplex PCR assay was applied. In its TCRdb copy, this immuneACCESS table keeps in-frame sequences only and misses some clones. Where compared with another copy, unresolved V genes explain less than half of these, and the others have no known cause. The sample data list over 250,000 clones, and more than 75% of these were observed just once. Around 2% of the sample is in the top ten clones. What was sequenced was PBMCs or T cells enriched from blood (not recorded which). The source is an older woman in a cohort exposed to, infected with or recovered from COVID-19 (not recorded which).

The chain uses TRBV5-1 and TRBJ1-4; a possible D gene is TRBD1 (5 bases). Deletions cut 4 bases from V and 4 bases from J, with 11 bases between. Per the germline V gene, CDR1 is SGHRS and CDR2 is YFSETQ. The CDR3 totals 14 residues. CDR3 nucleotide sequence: TGCGCCAGCAGCCCTAGGGGTTTTAATGAAAAACTGTTTTTT. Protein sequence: CASSPRGFNEKLFF.

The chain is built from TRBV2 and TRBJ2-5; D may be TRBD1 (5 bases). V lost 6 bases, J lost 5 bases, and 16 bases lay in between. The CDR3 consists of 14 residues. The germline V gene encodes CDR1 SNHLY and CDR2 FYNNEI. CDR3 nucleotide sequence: TGTGCCAGCAGCTCATCCAGGGTGGGGGAGACCCAGTACTTC. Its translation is CASSSSRVGETQYF.

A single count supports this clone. CDR3 region: CASSLPGQTEAFF. Written as DNA, the CDR3 is TGTGCCAGCAGCTTGCCAGGCCAAACTGAAGCTTTCTTT. V and J are TRBV5-4 and TRBJ1-1; D not certain. This CDR3 is built from 13 residues. Germline assignment: CDR1 SGHNT and CDR2 YYREEE (reference sequence). Trimming left V 1 base short and J 5 bases short, with 9 bases between.

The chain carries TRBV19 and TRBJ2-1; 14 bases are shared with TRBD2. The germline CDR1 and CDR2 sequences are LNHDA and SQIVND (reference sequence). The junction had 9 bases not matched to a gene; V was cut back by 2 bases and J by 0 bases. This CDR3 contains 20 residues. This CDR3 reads CASSILPGTSGSSSYNEQFF. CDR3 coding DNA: TGTGCCAGTAGTATACTTCCCGGGACTAGCGGGAGTAGCTCCTACAATGAGCAGTTCTTC.

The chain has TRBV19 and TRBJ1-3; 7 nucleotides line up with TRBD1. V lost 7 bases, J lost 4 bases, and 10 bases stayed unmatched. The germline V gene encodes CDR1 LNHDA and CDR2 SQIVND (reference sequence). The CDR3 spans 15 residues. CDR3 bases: TGTGCCAGTAAGCGAACGACAGGGCCCGGAAACACCATATATTTT. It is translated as CASKRTTGPGNTIYF.

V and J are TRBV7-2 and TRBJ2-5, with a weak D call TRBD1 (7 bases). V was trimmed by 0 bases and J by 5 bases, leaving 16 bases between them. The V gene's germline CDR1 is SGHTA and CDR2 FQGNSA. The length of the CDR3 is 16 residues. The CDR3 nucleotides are TGTGCCAGCAGCTTAGCAGGGGGCGGGGTAAAGGAGACCCAGTACTTC. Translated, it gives CASSLAGGGVKETQYF.

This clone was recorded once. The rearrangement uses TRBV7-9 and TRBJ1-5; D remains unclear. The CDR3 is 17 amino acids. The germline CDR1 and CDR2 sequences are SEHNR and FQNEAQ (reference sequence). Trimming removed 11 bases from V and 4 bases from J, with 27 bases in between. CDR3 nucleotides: TGTGCCGACAATCGCGTCCCAACGCTTCGTTTAAATCAGCCCCAGCATTTT. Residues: CADNRVPTLRLNQPQHF. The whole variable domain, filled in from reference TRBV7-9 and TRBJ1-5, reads DTGVSQNPRHKITKRGQNVTFRCDPISEHNRLYWYRQTLGQGPEFLTYFQNEAQLEKSRLLSDRFSAERPKGSFSTLEIQRTEQGDSAMYLCADNRVPTLRLNQPQHFGDGTRLSIL.

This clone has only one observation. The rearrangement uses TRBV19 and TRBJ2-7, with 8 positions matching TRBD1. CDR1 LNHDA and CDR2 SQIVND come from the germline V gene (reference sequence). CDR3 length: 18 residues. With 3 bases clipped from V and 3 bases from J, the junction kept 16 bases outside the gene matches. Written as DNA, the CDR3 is TGTGCCAGTAGTATTAAGGGGACAGGAAAAAATAGGGTCTACGAGCAGTACTTC. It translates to CASSIKGTGKNRVYEQYF.

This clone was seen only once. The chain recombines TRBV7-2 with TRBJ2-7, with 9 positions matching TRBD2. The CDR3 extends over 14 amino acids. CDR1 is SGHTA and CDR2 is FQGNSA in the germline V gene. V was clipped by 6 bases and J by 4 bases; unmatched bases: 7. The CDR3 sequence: CASSLGLATYEQYF. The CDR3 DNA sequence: TGTGCCAGCAGTCTCGGACTAGCGACGTACGAGCAGTACTTC.

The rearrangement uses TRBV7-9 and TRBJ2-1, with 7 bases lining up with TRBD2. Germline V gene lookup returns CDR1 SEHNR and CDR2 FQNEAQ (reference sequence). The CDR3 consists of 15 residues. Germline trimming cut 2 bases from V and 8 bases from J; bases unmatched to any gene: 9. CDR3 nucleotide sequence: TGTGCCAGCAGCTTAATGGGAGGGCCCTCGGATGAGCAGTTCTTC. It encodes CASSLMGGPSDEQFF.

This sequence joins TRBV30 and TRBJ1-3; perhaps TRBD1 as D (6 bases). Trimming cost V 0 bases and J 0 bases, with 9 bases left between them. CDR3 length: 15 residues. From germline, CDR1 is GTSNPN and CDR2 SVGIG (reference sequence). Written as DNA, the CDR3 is TGTGCCTGGAGTGTACAGGGATCCTCTGGAAACACCATATATTTT. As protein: CAWSVQGSSGNTIYF.

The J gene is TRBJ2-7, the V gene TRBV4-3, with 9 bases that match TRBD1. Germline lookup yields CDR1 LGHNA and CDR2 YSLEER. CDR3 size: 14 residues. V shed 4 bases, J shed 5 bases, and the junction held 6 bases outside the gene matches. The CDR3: CASSPDRGFHEQYF. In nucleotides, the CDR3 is TGCGCCAGCAGCCCGGACAGGGGATTCCACGAGCAGTACTTC.

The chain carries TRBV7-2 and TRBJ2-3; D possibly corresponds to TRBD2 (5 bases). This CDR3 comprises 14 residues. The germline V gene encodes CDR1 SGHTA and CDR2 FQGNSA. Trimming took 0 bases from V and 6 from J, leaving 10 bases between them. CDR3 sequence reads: CASSLAGKGDTQYF. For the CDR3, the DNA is TGTGCCAGCAGCTTAGCCGGGAAGGGCGATACGCAGTATTTT.

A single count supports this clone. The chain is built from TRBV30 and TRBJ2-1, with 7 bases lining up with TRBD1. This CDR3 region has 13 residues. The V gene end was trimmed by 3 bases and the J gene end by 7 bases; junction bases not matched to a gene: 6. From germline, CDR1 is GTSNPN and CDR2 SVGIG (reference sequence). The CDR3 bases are TGTGCCTGGAGCGGGACAGTGAGGAATGAGCAGTTCTTC. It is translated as CAWSGTVRNEQFF.

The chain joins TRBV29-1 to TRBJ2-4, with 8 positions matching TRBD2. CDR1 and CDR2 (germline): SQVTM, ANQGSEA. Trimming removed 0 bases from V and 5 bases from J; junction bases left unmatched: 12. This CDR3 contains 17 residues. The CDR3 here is CSVEDRSGRSGENIQYF. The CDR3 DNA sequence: TGCAGCGTTGAAGATCGGAGCGGGAGAAGTGGGGAAAACATTCAGTACTTC.

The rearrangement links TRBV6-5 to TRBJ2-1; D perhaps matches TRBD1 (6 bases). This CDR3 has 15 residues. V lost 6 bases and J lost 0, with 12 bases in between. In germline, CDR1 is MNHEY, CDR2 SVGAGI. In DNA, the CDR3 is TGTGCCAGCAGCGTAACAGGGAGCTCCTACAATGAGCAGTTCTTC. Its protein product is CASSVTGSSYNEQFF.

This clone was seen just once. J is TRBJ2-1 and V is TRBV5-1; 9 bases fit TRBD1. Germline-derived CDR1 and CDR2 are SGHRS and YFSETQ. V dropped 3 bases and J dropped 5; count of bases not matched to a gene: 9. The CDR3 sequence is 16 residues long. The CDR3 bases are TGCGCCAGCAGCTCAGCCCGGGACAGGGTCGACAATGAGCAGTTCTTC. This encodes CASSSARDRVDNEQFF.

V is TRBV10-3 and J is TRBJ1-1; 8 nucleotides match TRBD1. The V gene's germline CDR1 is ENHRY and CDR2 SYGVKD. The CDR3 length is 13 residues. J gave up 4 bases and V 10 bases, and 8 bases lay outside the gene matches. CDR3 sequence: CATRQGLGTEAFF. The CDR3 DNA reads TGTGCCACCAGACAGGGGTTGGGCACTGAAGCTTTCTTT.

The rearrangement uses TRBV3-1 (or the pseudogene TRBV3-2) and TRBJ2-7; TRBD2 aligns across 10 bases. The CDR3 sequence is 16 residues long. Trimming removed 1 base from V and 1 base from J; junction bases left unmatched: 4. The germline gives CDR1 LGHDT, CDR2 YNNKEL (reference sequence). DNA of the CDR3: TGTGCCAGCAGCCAAGTGGGACTAGCGCATTCCTACGAGCAGTACTTC. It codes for CASSQVGLAHSYEQYF.

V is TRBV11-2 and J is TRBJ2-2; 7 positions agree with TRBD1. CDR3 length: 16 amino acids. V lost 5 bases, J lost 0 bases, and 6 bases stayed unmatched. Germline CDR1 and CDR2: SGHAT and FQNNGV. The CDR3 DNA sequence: TGTGCCAGCAGCCAACAGGGGCGTCCGAACACCGGGGAGCTGTTTTTT. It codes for CASSQQGRPNTGELFF.

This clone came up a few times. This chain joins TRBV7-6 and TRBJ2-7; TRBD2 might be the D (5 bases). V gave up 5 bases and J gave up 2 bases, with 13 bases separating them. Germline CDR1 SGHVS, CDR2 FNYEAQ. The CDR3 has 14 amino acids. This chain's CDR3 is CASSLTVLAYEQYF. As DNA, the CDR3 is TGTGCCAGCAGCCTTACAGTACTAGCCTACGAGCAGTACTTC.

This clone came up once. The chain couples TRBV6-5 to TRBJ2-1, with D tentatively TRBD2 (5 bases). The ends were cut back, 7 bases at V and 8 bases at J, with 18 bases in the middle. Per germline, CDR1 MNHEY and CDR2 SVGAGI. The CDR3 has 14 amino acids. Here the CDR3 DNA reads TGTGCCAGCACCCGCGGAGGCTCCTGGGATGAGCAGTTCTTC. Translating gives CASTRGGSWDEQFF.

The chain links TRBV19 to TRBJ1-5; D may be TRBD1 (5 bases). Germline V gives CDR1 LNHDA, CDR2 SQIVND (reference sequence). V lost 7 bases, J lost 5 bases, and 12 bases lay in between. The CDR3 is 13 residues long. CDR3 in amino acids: CASKKGPDQPQHF. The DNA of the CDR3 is TGTGCCAGTAAGAAGGGGCCTGATCAGCCCCAGCATTTT.